These 26 T cell receptor beta chains originate from one sample sequenced in a study of brain T cells in children with intractable seizures. Libraries were prepared by immunoSEQ multiplex PCR; TCRdb keeps only in-frame clonotypes and omits some of them. The data show tens of thousands of clones, approximately 94% seen once. The material was peripheral blood, obtained at surgery. Receptor source: a boy between 10 and 17 years old with focal cortical dysplasia and intractable seizures.

The CDR3: CASSSDRRNTIYF. The CDR3, as DNA: TGTGCCAGCAGCTCGGACAGACGAAACACCATATATTTT. The chain carries TRBV11-2 and TRBJ1-3, with D tentatively TRBD1 (6 bases). Germline V gene data show CDR1 as SGHAT and CDR2 as FQNNGV. Trimming took off 4 bases at V and 5 bases at J, with 9 bases between the two ends. This CDR3 spans 13 amino acids.

The chain joins TRBV12-5 to TRBJ2-1; maybe TRBD2 (5 bases). The germline V and J ends were trimmed by 0 bases and 9 bases, with 18 bases remaining between them. The germline CDR1 and CDR2 sequences are LGHNT and FRNRAP. The CDR3 is 16 residues long. The CDR3 DNA is TGTGCTAGTGGTTTGGTACTAGGGCTGGGCCCGCCTGAGCAGTTCTTC. Its translation: CASGLVLGLGPPEQFF. The variable domain in full, completed from reference TRBV12-5 and TRBJ2-1, reads DARVTQTPRHKVTEMGQEVTMRCQPILGHNTVFWYRQTMMQGLELLAYFRNRAPLDDSGMPKDRFSAEMPDATLATLKIQPSEPRDSAVYFCASGLVLGLGPPEQFFGPGTRLTVL.

The chain couples TRBV20-1 to TRBJ2-2; TRBD1 aligns across 10 bases. The V segment lost 3 bases and the J segment 5 bases; nucleotides outside the gene matches: 3. This CDR3 contains 14 residues. CDR1 DFQATT and CDR2 SNEGSKA come from the germline V gene (reference sequence). In nucleotides, the CDR3 is TGCAGTGCTAGTTCGGGACAGGGGACCGGGGAGCTGTTTTTT. Translating it yields CSASSGQGTGELFF.

This clone occurred once. The chain links TRBV7-8 to TRBJ1-5; 7 nucleotides match TRBD1. The CDR3 extends over 15 amino acids. V shed 2 bases, J shed 5 bases, and the junction held 6 bases outside the gene matches. Germline V CDR1 and CDR2: SGHVS, FQNEAQ. The CDR3 region is CASSLNYRGHQPQHF. In nucleotides, the CDR3 is TGTGCCAGCAGCTTAAACTACAGGGGCCATCAGCCCCAGCATTTT.

V is TRBV27 and J is TRBJ2-1, with D possibly being TRBD2 (6 bases). This CDR3 comprises 15 residues. From germline, CDR1 is MNHEY and CDR2 SMNVEV (reference sequence). Trimming removed 10 bases from V and 9 bases from J, with 25 bases in between. CDR3 nucleotide sequence: TGTGCCACCCGGTGGCAGGAGGATGGGCGGGGTGAGCAGTTCTTC. Amino acid sequence: CATRWQEDGRGEQFF.

The chain has TRBV18 and TRBJ1-2; perhaps TRBD1 as D (5 bases). Germline CDR1 KGHSH, CDR2 LQKENI. V gave up 3 bases and J gave up 0 bases, with 17 bases separating them. The CDR3 runs 17 residues. CDR3 coding DNA: TGTGCCAGCTCACCCGTAAGTCGGGGCCCTGCTAACTATGGCTACACCTTC. It codes for CASSPVSRGPANYGYTF.

This clone appeared once. The chain employs TRBV5-4 and TRBJ2-1; no clear D. V lost 0 bases and J 4 bases, leaving 11 bases between the germline ends. The germline gives CDR1 SGHNT, CDR2 YYREEE (reference sequence). This CDR3 spans 15 amino acids. Written as DNA, the CDR3 is TGTGCCAGCAGCTTGGCCGGCAGAAAGTACAATGAGCAGTTCTTC. Its translation is CASSLAGRKYNEQFF.

A single count supports this clone. The chain has TRBV6-6 and TRBJ1-2, with TRBD1 matching over 8 bases. The germline V gene encodes CDR1 MNHNY and CDR2 SVGAGI (reference sequence). The CDR3 sequence is 16 residues long. V was clipped by 5 bases and J by 4 bases; unmatched bases: 12. The CDR3 nucleotides are TGTGCCAGCAGTCGAGATGGACAGGGAGGAATCTATGGCTACACCTTC. It translates to CASSRDGQGGIYGYTF.

V and J are TRBV7-9 and TRBJ1-3; D call uncertain. V was shortened by 2 bases and J by 8 bases, with 10 bases between the two germline ends. From germline, CDR1 is SEHNR and CDR2 FQNEAQ (reference sequence). The CDR3 contains 13 residues. CDR3 residues: CASSLPGRYTIYF. CDR3 in DNA: TGTGCCAGCAGCTTACCAGGAAGGTACACCATATATTTT.

J is TRBJ2-3 and V is TRBV13; D might be TRBD1 or TRBD2, each matching 7 bases. The CDR3 consists of 20 residues. From germline, CDR1 is PRHDT and CDR2 FYEKMQ (reference sequence). V lost 3 bases to trimming and J lost 1 base, with 26 bases between them. The CDR3 loop is CASSFRPRGAGAERTDTQYF. The CDR3 DNA reads TGTGCCAGCAGCTTTCGTCCCAGGGGGGCGGGAGCTGAACGCACAGATACGCAGTATTTT.

The J gene is TRBJ2-5, the V gene TRBV7-3, with 8 bases lining up with TRBD2. CDR3 length: 15 residues. Germline CDR1 and CDR2: SGHTA and FQGTGA. V shed 5 bases and J 2 bases; nucleotides not matched to a gene: 7. CDR3 in DNA: TGTGCCAGCAGCCAACGTGTAGCGGGGCAAGAGACCCAGTACTTC. It translates to CASSQRVAGQETQYF.

The chain uses TRBV3-1 (or the pseudogene TRBV3-2) and TRBJ2-1; TRBD1 aligns across 7 bases. J was trimmed by 5 bases and V by 3 bases; bases with no gene match: 10. The CDR3 is made up of 16 amino acids. Germline V gene sequence: CDR1 LGHDT, CDR2 YNNKEL (reference sequence). CDR3 in DNA: TGTGCCAGCAGCCAGCTACAGGGGAGACGGGACAATGAGCAGTTCTTC. It codes for CASSQLQGRRDNEQFF.

This chain links TRBV24-1 with TRBJ2-3; no definite D call. Per the germline V gene, CDR1 is KGHDR and CDR2 is SFDVKD. Trimming took 5 bases from V and 1 from J, leaving 6 bases between them. The CDR3 spans 13 residues. The CDR3 nucleotides read TGTGCCACCAGTGGTATTGGCACAGATACGCAGTATTTT. It translates to CATSGIGTDTQYF.

The genes are TRBV18 and TRBJ1-2; 9 bases fit TRBD1. Germline lookup yields CDR1 KGHSH and CDR2 LQKENI. The J segment lost 7 bases and the V segment lost 6 bases, leaving 6 bases of the junction unmatched. This CDR3 contains 13 residues. In DNA, the CDR3 is TGTGCCAGCTCGAGACAGGGGGGAATTGGCTACACCTTC. It yields the protein CASSRQGGIGYTF.

The chain couples TRBV2 to TRBJ1-6; D not certain. Germline V gene lookup returns CDR1 SNHLY and CDR2 FYNNEI. This CDR3 spans 11 amino acids. V was shortened by 6 bases and J by 10 bases, with 7 bases between the two germline ends. As DNA, the CDR3 is TGTGCCAGCAGCCTGGGCTCACCCCTCCACTTT. Translated, it gives CASSLGSPLHF.

V and J are TRBV12-5 and TRBJ2-1; 10 nucleotides align to TRBD1. The germline V gene encodes CDR1 LGHNT and CDR2 FRNRAP. V lost 5 bases, J lost 4 bases, and 5 bases stayed unmatched. This CDR3 is 15 amino acids long. CDR3 in amino acids: CASGAGQGDYNEQFF. The CDR3 DNA reads as TGTGCTAGTGGTGCCGGACAGGGGGATTACAATGAGCAGTTCTTC.

This rearrangement joins TRBV6-1 to TRBJ1-3; maybe TRBD1 (5 bases). The CDR3 extends over 14 amino acids. Trimming took off 3 bases at V and 5 bases at J, with 11 bases between the two ends. The germline V gene encodes CDR1 MNHNS and CDR2 SASEGT. The CDR3 DNA sequence: TGTGCCAGCAGTGACAGACAGTCTCGAAACACCATATATTTT. Protein: CASSDRQSRNTIYF.

The CDR3: CASSSGTSSRAGELFF. The CDR3 DNA reads TGTGCCAGCAGCTCCGGGACTAGTTCGAGGGCCGGGGAGCTGTTTTTT. The chain combines TRBV11-2 with TRBJ2-2; 8 nucleotides match TRBD2. The V gene end was trimmed by 4 bases and the J gene end by 6 bases; junction bases not matched to a gene: 10. Germline CDR1 reads SGHAT; CDR2 reads FQNNGV. The CDR3 runs to 16 residues.

The genes are TRBV19 and TRBJ1-2, with D uncertain. The CDR3 runs 15 residues. With 3 bases removed from V and 4 bases from J, the gap between germline ends came to 15 bases. Germline assignment: CDR1 LNHDA and CDR2 SQIVND (reference sequence). The CDR3 bases are TGTGCCAGTAGTATTTTGGCAGATGGGCGCTATGGCTACACCTTC. This translates into CASSILADGRYGYTF.

V is TRBV7-3 and J is TRBJ1-1; possible D gene TRBD1, 6 bases. CDR1 and CDR2 from the germline V gene are SGHTA and FQGTGA. V was trimmed by 5 bases and J by 3 bases, leaving 16 bases between them. The CDR3 length is 15 residues. The CDR3 loop is CASSQNVGGYTEAFF. As DNA, the CDR3 is TGTGCCAGCAGCCAGAACGTAGGGGGTTACACTGAAGCTTTCTTT.

This chain connects TRBV2 to TRBJ2-3, with TRBD2 identical over 7 bases. CDR1 and CDR2 (germline): SNHLY, FYNNEI. V was pared by 7 bases and J by 2 bases, with 12 bases of the junction left unmatched. The CDR3 has 16 amino acids. The DNA for the CDR3 is TGTGCCAGCACCCAGTACGGGGGGAGCTACACAGATACGCAGTATTTT. Translated: CASTQYGGSYTDTQYF.

The chain recombines TRBV5-1 with TRBJ2-2; no firm D call. Germline CDR1 is SGHRS and CDR2 is YFSETQ. The ends were cut back, 2 bases at V and 2 bases at J, with 1 base in the middle. CDR3 length equals 12 residues. CDR3 in DNA: TGCGCCAGCAGCTTCAACACCGGGGAGCTGTTTTTT. Translating it yields CASSFNTGELFF.

The rearrangement links TRBV28 to TRBJ2-1; D gene ambiguous. Germline loops: CDR1 MDHEN, CDR2 SYDVKM. The CDR3 consists of 13 residues. V was trimmed by 5 bases and J by 6 bases, leaving 11 bases between them. CDR3 amino acids: CASSLAVPNEQFF. The CDR3, as DNA: TGTGCCAGCAGTCTCGCCGTGCCCAATGAGCAGTTCTTC. Full variable domain (remainder filled in from reference TRBV28 and TRBJ2-1): DVKVTQSSRYLVKRTGEKVFLECVQDMDHENMFWYRQDPGLGLRLIYFSYDVKMKEKGDIPEGYSVSREKKERFSLILESASTNQTSMYLCASSLAVPNEQFFGPGTRLTVL.

V is TRBV7-9 and J is TRBJ2-3; D perhaps matches TRBD1 (6 bases). The CDR3 covers 15 residues. V gave up 5 bases and J gave up 2 bases, with 14 bases separating them. Germline V CDR1 and CDR2: SEHNR, FQNEAQ (reference sequence). Here the CDR3 DNA reads TGTGCCAGCAGCGTCCCAGGGGCGGTCACAGATACGCAGTATTTT. Protein product: CASSVPGAVTDTQYF.

This clone was observed once. The chain has TRBV7-7 and TRBJ2-5; 16 nucleotides match TRBD2. After removal of 3 bases from V and 5 bases from J, the junction contained 3 bases not matched to a gene. The germline gives CDR1 SSHAT, CDR2 FNYEAQ (reference sequence). The length of the CDR3 is 16 residues. CDR3 sequence (DNA): TGTGCCAGCAGCTTGGGACTAGCGGGGGGGCCGGAGACCCAGTACTTC. Amino acid sequence: CASSLGLAGGPETQYF.

The chain has TRBV5-8 and TRBJ2-3; D perhaps matches TRBD2 (6 bases). Germline CDR1 SGHTS, CDR2 YDEGEE. The CDR3 is 16 residues long. Trimming stripped 4 bases from V and 0 bases from J, with 15 bases between. CDR3 nucleotide sequence: TGTGCCAGCAGCCCGGGACTTTCAAGGAGCACAGATACGCAGTATTTT. Translated: CASSPGLSRSTDTQYF.